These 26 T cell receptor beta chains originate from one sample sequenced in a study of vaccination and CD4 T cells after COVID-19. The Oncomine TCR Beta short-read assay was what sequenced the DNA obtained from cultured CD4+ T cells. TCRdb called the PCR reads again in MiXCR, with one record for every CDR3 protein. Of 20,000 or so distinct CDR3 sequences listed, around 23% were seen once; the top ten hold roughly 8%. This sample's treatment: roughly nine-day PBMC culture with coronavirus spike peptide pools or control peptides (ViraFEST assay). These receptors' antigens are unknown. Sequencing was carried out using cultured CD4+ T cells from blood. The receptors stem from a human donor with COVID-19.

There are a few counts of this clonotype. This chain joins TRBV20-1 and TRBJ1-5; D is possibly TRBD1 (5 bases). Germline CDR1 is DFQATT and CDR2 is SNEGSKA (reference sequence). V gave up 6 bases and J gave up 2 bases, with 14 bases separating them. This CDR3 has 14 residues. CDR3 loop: CSAPRRGGNQPQHF. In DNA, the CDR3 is TGCAGTGCCCCAAGAAGGGGAGGCAATCAGCCCCAGCATTTT.

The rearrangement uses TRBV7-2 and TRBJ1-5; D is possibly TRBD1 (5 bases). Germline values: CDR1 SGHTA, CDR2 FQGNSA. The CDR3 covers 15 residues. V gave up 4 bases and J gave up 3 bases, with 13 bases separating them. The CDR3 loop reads CASSSSGRPNQPQHF. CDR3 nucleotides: TGTGCCAGCAGCTCCTCGGGACGCCCCAATCAGCCCCAGCATTTT.

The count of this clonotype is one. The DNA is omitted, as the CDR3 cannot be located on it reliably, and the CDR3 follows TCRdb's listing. This chain's CDR3 is CASSLVGQGNNERFF. The chain employs TRBV27 and TRBJ2-1; the D call TRBD1 from the table was never checked on the DNA. CDR1 and CDR2 (germline): MNHEY, SMNVEV (reference sequence). The CDR3 extends over 15 residues, inclusive of both ends.

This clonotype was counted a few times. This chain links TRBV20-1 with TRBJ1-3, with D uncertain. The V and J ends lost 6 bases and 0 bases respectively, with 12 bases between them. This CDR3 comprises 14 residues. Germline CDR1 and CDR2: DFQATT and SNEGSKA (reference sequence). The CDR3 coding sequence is TGCAGTGCCGTGCTGGGGATCTCTGGAAACACCATATATTTT. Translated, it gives CSAVLGISGNTIYF.

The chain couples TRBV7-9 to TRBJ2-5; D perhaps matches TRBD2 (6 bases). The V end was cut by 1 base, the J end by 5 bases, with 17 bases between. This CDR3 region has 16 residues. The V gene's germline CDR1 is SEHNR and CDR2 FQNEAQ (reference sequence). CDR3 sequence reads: CASSLDGTGAGETQYF. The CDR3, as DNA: TGTGCCAGCAGCTTAGATGGGACCGGGGCGGGGGAGACCCAGTACTTC.

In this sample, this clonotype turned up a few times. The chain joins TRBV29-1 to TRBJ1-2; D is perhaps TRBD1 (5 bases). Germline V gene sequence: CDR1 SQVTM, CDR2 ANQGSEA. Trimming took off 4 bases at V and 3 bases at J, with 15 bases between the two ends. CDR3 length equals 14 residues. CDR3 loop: CSVVGLGLYYGYTF. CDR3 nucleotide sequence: TGCAGCGTTGTCGGTCTGGGGCTATACTATGGCTACACCTTC.

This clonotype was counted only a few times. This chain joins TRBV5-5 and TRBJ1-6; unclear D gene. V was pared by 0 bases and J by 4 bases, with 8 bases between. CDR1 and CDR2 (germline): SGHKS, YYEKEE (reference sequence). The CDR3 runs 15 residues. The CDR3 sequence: CASSLDPGYNSPLHF. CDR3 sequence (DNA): TGTGCCAGCAGCTTGGACCCGGGTTATAATTCACCCCTCCACTTT.

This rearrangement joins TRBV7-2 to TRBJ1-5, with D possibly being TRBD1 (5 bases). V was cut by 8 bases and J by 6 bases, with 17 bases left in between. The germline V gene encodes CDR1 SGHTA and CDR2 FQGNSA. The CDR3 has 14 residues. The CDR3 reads CASAVGVGGQPQHF. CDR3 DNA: TGTGCCAGCGCTGTGGGGGTGGGGGGTCAGCCCCAGCATTTT.

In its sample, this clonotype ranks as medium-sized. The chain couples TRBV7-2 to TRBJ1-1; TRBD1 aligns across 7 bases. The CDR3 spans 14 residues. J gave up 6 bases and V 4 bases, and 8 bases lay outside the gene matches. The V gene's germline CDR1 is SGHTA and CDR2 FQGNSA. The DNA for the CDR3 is TGTGCCAGCAGCTCTAGACAGGGAAAATCTGAAGCTTTCTTT. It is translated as CASSSRQGKSEAFF.

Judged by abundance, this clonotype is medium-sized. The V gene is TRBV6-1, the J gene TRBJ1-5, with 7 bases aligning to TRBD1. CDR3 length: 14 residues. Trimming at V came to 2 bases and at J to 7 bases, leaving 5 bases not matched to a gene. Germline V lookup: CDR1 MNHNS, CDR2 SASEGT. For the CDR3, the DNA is TGTGCCAGCAGTGAAAGGGCAGGGGGACAGCCCCAGCATTTT. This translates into CASSERAGGQPQHF.

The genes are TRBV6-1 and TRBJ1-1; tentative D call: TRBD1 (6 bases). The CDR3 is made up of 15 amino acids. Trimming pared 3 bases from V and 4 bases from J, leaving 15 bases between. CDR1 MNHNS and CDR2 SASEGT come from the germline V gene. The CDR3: CASSDRTVPATEAFF. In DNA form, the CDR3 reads TGTGCCAGCAGTGATAGGACAGTCCCGGCCACTGAAGCTTTCTTT.

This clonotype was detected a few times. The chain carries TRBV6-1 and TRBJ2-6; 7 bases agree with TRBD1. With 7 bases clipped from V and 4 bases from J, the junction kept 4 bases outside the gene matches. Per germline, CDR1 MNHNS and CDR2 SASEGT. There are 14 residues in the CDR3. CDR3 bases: TGTGCCAGCACTGACAGGGCCGGGGCCAACGTCCTGACTTTC. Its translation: CASTDRAGANVLTF.

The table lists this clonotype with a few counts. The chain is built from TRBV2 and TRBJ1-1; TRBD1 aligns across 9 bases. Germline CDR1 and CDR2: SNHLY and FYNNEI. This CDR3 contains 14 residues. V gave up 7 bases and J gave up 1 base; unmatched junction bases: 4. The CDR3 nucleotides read TGTGCCAGCATTCAGACAGGGGGGAACACTGAAGCTTTCTTT. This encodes CASIQTGGNTEAFF.

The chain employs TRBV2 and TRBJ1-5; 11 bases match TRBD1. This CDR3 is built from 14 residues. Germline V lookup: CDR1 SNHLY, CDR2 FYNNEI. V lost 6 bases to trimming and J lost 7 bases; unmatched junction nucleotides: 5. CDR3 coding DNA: TGTGCCAGCAGCGGGACAGGGGGACGACAGCCCCAGCATTTT. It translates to CASSGTGGRQPQHF.

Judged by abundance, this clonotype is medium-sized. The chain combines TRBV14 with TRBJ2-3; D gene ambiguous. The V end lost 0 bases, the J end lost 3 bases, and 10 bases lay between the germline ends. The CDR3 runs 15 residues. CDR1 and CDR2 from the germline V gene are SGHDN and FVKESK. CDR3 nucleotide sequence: TGTGCCAGCAGCCAAGATTTTGGTCTGACAGATACGCAGTATTTT. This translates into CASSQDFGLTDTQYF.

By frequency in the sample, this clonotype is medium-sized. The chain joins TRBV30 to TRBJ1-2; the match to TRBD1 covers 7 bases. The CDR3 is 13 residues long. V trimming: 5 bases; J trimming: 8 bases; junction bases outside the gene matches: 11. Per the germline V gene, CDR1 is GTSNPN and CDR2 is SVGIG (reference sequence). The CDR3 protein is CAWCNKGARGYTF. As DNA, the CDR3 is TGTGCCTGGTGCAATAAGGGGGCAAGGGGCTACACCTTC.

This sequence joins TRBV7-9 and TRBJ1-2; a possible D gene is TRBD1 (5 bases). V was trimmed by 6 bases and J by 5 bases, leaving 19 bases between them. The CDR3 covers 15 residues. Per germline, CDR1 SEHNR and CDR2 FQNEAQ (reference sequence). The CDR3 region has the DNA TGTGCCAGCAGTTCCAGGGTTGAGGCCCCTTATGGCTACACCTTC. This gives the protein CASSSRVEAPYGYTF.

CDR3 protein: CASSSVFYEQYF. CDR3 coding DNA: TGCGCCAGCAGCTCTGTTTTCTACGAGCAGTACTTC. J is TRBJ2-7 and V is TRBV5-1; D gene unclear. Germline lookup yields CDR1 SGHRS and CDR2 YFSETQ. Trimming removed 3 bases at V and 3 bases at J, with 7 bases between. CDR3 size: 12 residues. Together with reference TRBV5-1 and TRBJ2-7, the CDR3 gives the full variable domain: KAGVTQTPRYLIKTRGQQVTLSCSPISGHRSVSWYQQTPGQGLQFLFEYFSETQRNKGNFPGRFSGRQFSNSRSEMNVSTLELGDSALYLCASSSVFYEQYFGPGTRLTVT.

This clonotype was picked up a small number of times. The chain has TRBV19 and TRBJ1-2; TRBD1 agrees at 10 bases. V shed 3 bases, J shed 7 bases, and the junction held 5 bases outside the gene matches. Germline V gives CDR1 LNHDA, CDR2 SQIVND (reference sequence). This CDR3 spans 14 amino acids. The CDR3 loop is CASSMGGTGVGYTF. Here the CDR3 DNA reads TGTGCCAGTAGTATGGGGGGGACAGGGGTTGGCTACACCTTC.

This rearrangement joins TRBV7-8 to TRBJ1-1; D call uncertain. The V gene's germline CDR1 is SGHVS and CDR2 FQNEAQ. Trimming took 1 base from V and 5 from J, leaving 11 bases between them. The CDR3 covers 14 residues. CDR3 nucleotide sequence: TGTGCCAGCAGCTTAGACGAGGGCGCAACTGAAGCTTTCTTT. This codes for CASSLDEGATEAFF.

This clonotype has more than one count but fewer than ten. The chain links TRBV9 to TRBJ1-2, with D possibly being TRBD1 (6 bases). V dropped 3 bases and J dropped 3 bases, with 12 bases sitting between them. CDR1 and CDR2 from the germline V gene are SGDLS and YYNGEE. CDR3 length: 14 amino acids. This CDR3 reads CASSAGQWYYGYTF. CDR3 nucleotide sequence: TGTGCCAGCAGCGCTGGACAGTGGTACTATGGCTACACCTTC.

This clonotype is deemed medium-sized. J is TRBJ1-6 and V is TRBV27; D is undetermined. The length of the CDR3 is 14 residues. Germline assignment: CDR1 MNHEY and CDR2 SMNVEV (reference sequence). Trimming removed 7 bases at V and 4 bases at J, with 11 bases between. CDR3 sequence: CASTRGQYNSPLHF. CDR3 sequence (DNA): TGTGCCAGCACCCGAGGGCAGTATAATTCACCCCTCCACTTT.

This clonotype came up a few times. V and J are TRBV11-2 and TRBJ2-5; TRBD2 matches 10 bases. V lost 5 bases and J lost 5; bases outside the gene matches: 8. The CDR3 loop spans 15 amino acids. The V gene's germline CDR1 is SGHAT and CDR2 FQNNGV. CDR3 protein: CASSISGGREETQYF. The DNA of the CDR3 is TGTGCCAGCAGCATTAGCGGGGGGCGGGAGGAGACCCAGTACTTC.

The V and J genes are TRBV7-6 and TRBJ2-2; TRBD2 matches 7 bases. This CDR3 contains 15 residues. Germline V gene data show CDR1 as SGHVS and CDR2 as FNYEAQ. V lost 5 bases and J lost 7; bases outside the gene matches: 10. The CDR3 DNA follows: TGTGCCAGCAGCCCCTGGGGCCCGGGGGGCGGGGAGCTGTTTTTT. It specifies CASSPWGPGGGELFF.

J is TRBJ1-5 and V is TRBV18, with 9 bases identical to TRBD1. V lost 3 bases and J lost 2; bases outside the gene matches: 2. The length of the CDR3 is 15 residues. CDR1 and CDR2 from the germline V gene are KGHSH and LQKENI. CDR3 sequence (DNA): TGTGCCAGCTCACCGGACAGGGGAGGCAATCAGCCCCAGCATTTT. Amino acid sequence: CASSPDRGGNQPQHF. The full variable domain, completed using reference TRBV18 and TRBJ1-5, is NAGVMQNPRHLVRRRGQEARLRCSPMKGHSHVYWYRQLPEEGLKFMVYLQKENIIDESGMPKERFSAEFPKEGPSILRIQQVVRGDSAAYFCASSPDRGGNQPQHFGDGTRLSIL.

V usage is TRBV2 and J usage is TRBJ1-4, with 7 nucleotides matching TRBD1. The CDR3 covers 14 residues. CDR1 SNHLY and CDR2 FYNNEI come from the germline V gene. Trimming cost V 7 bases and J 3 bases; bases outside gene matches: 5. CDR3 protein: CASNEQGPNEKLFF. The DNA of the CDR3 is TGTGCCAGCAACGAACAGGGGCCTAATGAAAAACTGTTTTTT.